This T cell receptor (beta chain) was identified during a study of cytomegalovirus exposure and HLA in healthy donors. General study findings and limits: Earlier analysis yielded a pattern in which most TCR beta V segments were productive about 90% or about 30% of the time.

Amplification used 60 Vbeta primers and 13 Jbeta primers. TCRdb's table, derived via immunoSEQ multiplex PCR, lists solely in-frame clones and lacks some. This sample has 110,000 or so clones; 74% occur once, and the top ten carry approximately 2.2%. Regarding this clone: The antigen is undetermined.

This CDR3 region has 15 residues. Germline CDR1 reads LGHNT; CDR2 reads FRNRAP. Trimming at V came to 5 bases and at J to 5 bases, leaving 6 bases not matched to a gene. The chain carries TRBV12-5 and TRBJ2-2; TRBD1 matches at 9 bases. The sequence derives from a human donor in good health. The material sequenced was PBMCs. This CDR3 reads CASGPDRGYTGELFF. CDR3 nucleotides: TGTGCTAGTGGTCCTGACAGGGGGTATACCGGGGAGCTGTTTTTT.